Described below is a single T cell receptor (beta chain) sequence and its context. What it binds is unknown. This sample was taken from a study of T cell responses to AZD1222 COVID-19 vaccine. Study information: Timing groups of about 4 and about 12 weeks for second doses were pooled. Points from the study as a whole: The span of vaccine-associated CD4 TCRs extended across spike, with dominance at 160-218 and 743-854. Only a handful of AZD1222 recipients, roughly 6 in all, had baseline seropositivity. Per reports, nearly half of all spike-specific TCRs target regions that are unmutated in variants.

The table came from immunoSEQ multiplex PCR; TCRdb's copy has only in-frame clones and leaves some out. The repertoire holds roughly 100,000 clones, with approximately 88% as singletons. The sequence derives from an adult in good health. Sequences were derived from peripheral blood, sampled on day 0 of AZD1222 vaccination.

The CDR3 coding sequence is TGTGCCAGCAGTCTAACAGGGGCCTATGGCTACACCTTC. It codes for CASSLTGAYGYTF. The rearrangement uses TRBV6-5 and TRBJ1-2; 7 nucleotides agree with TRBD1. Looked up from germline, CDR1 is MNHEY and CDR2 is SVGAGI. With 5 bases clipped from V and 4 bases from J, the junction kept 4 bases outside the gene matches. The CDR3 totals 13 residues.